This T cell receptor (beta chain) was identified during a study of shared clonotypes between healthy human individuals. Only in-frame clones appear in the TCRdb table, and some are missing; sequencing was by immunoSEQ multiplex PCR. This table holds a few hundred thousand clones, more than 75% found once. Germline V gives CDR1 MNHNS, CDR2 SASEGT. The V gene lost 10 bases and the J gene lost 1 base, with 10 bases spanning the gap. CDR3 length: 12 residues. This chain links TRBV6-1 with TRBJ1-1; D ambiguous. The specimen was memory CD8+ T cells sorted from blood. Subset here: CD45RO+ cells pooled with CCR7-negative TemRA cells. The clonotype was recovered from a man between 18 and 35 years old in good health. CDR3 DNA: TGTGCCATCCAAATTGAGAACACTGAAGCTTTCTTT. It is translated as CAIQIENTEAFF.